This TCR beta chain was observed in a study of blood T cell repertoires in COVID-19. Assay: immunoSEQ multiplex PCR; the TCRdb copy retains only in-frame clones and omits some. Found here are approximately 360,000 clones, about 89% of them singletons; the top ten hold roughly 2%. Germline V gene lookup returns CDR1 SGHKS and CDR2 YYEKEE (reference sequence). Trimming stripped 4 bases from V and 2 bases from J, with 7 bases between. The CDR3 has 13 amino acids. This sequence was found in a middle-aged man in a cohort exposed to, infected with or recovered from COVID-19 (not recorded which). The chain combines TRBV5-5 with TRBJ1-5; tentatively, D is TRBD1 (6 bases). The material sequenced was PBMCs or T cells enriched from blood (not recorded which). CDR3 DNA: TGTGCCAGCAGCCACAGGGGCAATCAGCCCCAGCATTTT. Its translation is CASSHRGNQPQHF.